Listed below are T cell receptor beta chains from one sample, sequenced in a study of early T cells in non-severe SARS-CoV-2 infection. TCRdb re-analysed the 5' RACE reads in MiXCR, keeping a single row per CDR3 protein. This sample carries about 70,000 distinct CDR3 sequences, around 11% of them seen once, and the ten largest clones take 4.7%. The sample consisted of whole blood. The source is an adult who was a healthcare worker with PCR-confirmed SARS-CoV-2 infection or an uninfected control (not recorded which). Each CDR3 is given with its conserved first and last residue. The D gene is left open where the match is weak. Clone size is stated in some rows and not others, as once, few, many or a class when expanded.

J: TRBJ2-7
D: TRBD1
size: NA
V: TRBV20-1
CDR3: CSARGWPDRAYEQYF
DNA: TGCAGTGCTAGAGGTTGGCCGGACAGGGCCTACGAGCAGTACTTC

J: TRBJ2-7
D: NA
size: many
V: TRBV4-3
CDR3: CASSQGAWADSSYEQYF
DNA: TGCGCCAGCAGCCAAGGGGCCTGGGCCGATAGCTCCTACGAGCAGTACTTC

J: TRBJ1-2
D: TRBD1
size: many
V: TRBV6-5
CDR3: CASSYRGAKGGGGYYGYTF
DNA: TGTGCCAGCAGTTACCGAGGGGCCAAAGGGGGCGGAGGGTACTATGGCTACACCTTC

J: TRBJ2-7
D: TRBD1
size: few
V: TRBV12-3/TRBV12-4
CDR3: CASTWTGTSGEQYF
DNA: TGTGCCAGCACCTGGACAGGCACCTCGGGCGAGCAGTACTTC

J: TRBJ1-1
D: NA
size: many
V: TRBV20-1
CDR3: CSARDKGDTEAFF
DNA: TGCAGTGCTAGAGACAAGGGGGACACTGAAGCTTTCTTT

J: TRBJ1-6
D: NA
size: few
V: TRBV27
CDR3: CASRYRPDNSPLHF
DNA: TGTGCCAGCAGGTACAGACCCGATAATTCACCCCTCCACTTT

J: TRBJ2-3
D: NA
size: many
V: TRBV20-1
CDR3: CSARDLWGASTDTQYF
DNA: TGCAGTGCTAGAGATCTCTGGGGGGCTAGCACAGATACGCAGTATTTT

J: TRBJ2-7
D: NA
size: few
V: TRBV27
CDR3: CANRLSDAYF
DNA: TGTGCCAACCGGCTGTCGGATGCGTACTTC

J: TRBJ2-1
D: NA
size: many
V: TRBV6-2/TRBV6-3
CDR3: CASRPPTDSYNEQFF
DNA: TGTGCCAGCAGACCCCCGACAGACTCCTACAATGAGCAGTTCTTC

J: TRBJ2-3
D: TRBD2
size: few
V: TRBV12-3/TRBV12-4
CDR3: CASSPSGGAADTQYF
DNA: TGTGCCAGCAGTCCTAGCGGGGGGGCCGCAGATACGCAGTATTTT

J: TRBJ1-4
D: NA
size: many
V: TRBV4-3
CDR3: CASSQDRTENEKLFF
DNA: TGCGCCAGCAGCCAAGATAGGACGGAGAATGAAAAACTGTTTTTT

J: TRBJ2-7
D: TRBD1
size: many
V: TRBV29-1
CDR3: CSVGQGFYEQYF
DNA: TGCAGCGTCGGACAGGGGTTCTACGAGCAGTACTTC

J: TRBJ2-5
D: TRBD2
size: few
V: TRBV5-5
CDR3: CASSQRGAETQYF
DNA: TGTGCCAGCAGCCAGCGGGGGGCCGAGACCCAGTACTTC

J: TRBJ2-7
D: NA
size: few
V: TRBV6-2/TRBV6-3
CDR3: CASSYSAIYEQYF
DNA: TGTGCCAGCAGTTACTCGGCAATTTACGAGCAGTACTTC

J: TRBJ2-2
D: TRBD1
size: many
V: TRBV20-1
CDR3: CSARDPGQGSSGELFF
DNA: TGCAGTGCTAGAGATCCGGGACAGGGAAGTTCCGGGGAGCTGTTTTTT

J: TRBJ2-1
D: TRBD1
size: few
V: TRBV20-1
CDR3: CSALTGGNEQFF
DNA: TGCAGTGCCCTGACAGGGGGCAATGAGCAGTTCTTC

J: TRBJ2-2
D: TRBD1
size: many
V: TRBV9
CDR3: CASAVGQGGTGELFF
DNA: TGTGCCAGCGCGGTGGGACAGGGGGGCACCGGGGAGCTGTTTTTT

J: TRBJ1-1
D: NA
size: NA
V: TRBV7-9
CDR3: CASSLDRATEAFF
DNA: TGTGCCAGCAGCTTAGACAGGGCCACTGAAGCTTTCTTT

J: TRBJ1-2
D: TRBD1
size: many
V: TRBV6-5
CDR3: CASSAIRDRVVYGYTF
DNA: TGTGCCAGCAGTGCTATTCGGGACAGGGTCGTCTATGGCTACACCTTC

J: TRBJ2-3
D: NA
size: many
V: TRBV7-6
CDR3: CASSLGAGTDTQYF
DNA: TGTGCCAGCAGCTTAGGGGCGGGTACAGATACGCAGTATTTT

J: TRBJ2-5
D: NA
size: many
V: TRBV7-2
CDR3: CASSLAGGGAPETQYF
DNA: TGTGCCAGCAGCTTAGCGGGAGGGGGGGCCCCAGAGACCCAGTACTTC

J: TRBJ2-1
D: TRBD2
size: many
V: TRBV7-9
CDR3: CASSLGTSVTHEQFF
DNA: TGTGCCAGCAGCTTAGGGACTAGCGTAACGCATGAGCAGTTCTTC

J: TRBJ2-1
D: NA
size: many
V: TRBV25-1
CDR3: CASSADIDNEQFF
DNA: TGTGCCAGCAGTGCAGACATAGACAATGAGCAGTTCTTC

J: TRBJ1-2
D: NA
size: NA
V: TRBV6-4
CDR3: CASSDDPRRGYGYTF
DNA: TGTGCCAGCAGTGACGACCCGCGGCGGGGATATGGCTACACCTTC

J: TRBJ2-7
D: NA
size: NA
V: TRBV20-1
CDR3: CSARDPQGYEQYF
DNA: TGCAGTGCTAGAGATCCACAGGGCTACGAGCAGTACTTC

J: TRBJ1-1
D: NA
size: many
V: TRBV6-1
CDR3: CASNARTTEAFF
DNA: TGTGCCAGCAACGCCCGGACCACTGAAGCTTTCTTT

J: TRBJ2-7
D: TRBD1
size: NA
V: TRBV5-1
CDR3: CASSLDGQGAYEQYF
DNA: TGCGCCAGCAGCTTGGATGGACAGGGGGCCTACGAGCAGTACTTC

J: TRBJ1-2
D: NA
size: many
V: TRBV3-1
CDR3: CASSQAILSGGYTF
DNA: TGTGCCAGCAGCCAAGCCATCTTGTCTGGCGGCTACACCTTC

J: TRBJ1-6
D: NA
size: few
V: TRBV27
CDR3: CASSLYGEPREPLHF
DNA: TGTGCCAGCAGTTTATACGGGGAACCGCGGGAACCCCTCCACTTT

J: TRBJ2-1
D: TRBD1
size: many
V: TRBV5-1
CDR3: CASSSGQGNFENEQFF
DNA: TGCGCCAGCAGCTCCGGACAGGGGAACTTTGAGAATGAGCAGTTCTTC

J: TRBJ2-1
D: NA
size: few
V: TRBV5-1
CDR3: CASSPGPETYNEQFF
DNA: TGCGCCAGCAGTCCAGGACCAGAGACCTACAATGAGCAGTTCTTC

J: TRBJ1-5
D: TRBD1
size: NA
V: TRBV6-2/TRBV6-3
CDR3: CASSYWTGVNQPQHF
DNA: TGTGCCAGCAGTTACTGGACAGGGGTCAATCAGCCCCAGCATTTT

J: TRBJ2-7
D: NA
size: NA
V: TRBV27
CDR3: CASNRGRSYEQYF
DNA: TGTGCCAGCAACCGTGGACGGTCCTACGAGCAGTACTTC

J: TRBJ2-3
D: NA
size: many
V: TRBV9
CDR3: CASSETWDTQYF
DNA: TGTGCCAGCAGCGAAACTTGGGATACGCAGTATTTT

J: TRBJ2-7
D: TRBD2
size: many
V: TRBV6-2/TRBV6-3
CDR3: CASSYSLLAGVSYEQYF
DNA: TGTGCCAGCAGTTACTCGCTCCTAGCGGGGGTTTCCTACGAGCAGTACTTC

J: TRBJ2-5
D: NA
size: NA
V: TRBV29-1
CDR3: CSVITGETQYF
DNA: TGCAGCGTGATAACGGGCGAGACCCAGTACTTC

J: TRBJ2-4
D: NA
size: few
V: TRBV11-2
CDR3: CASSWDVKNIQYF
DNA: TGTGCCAGCAGCTGGGACGTAAAGAACATTCAGTACTTC

J: TRBJ1-5
D: NA
size: once
V: TRBV20-1
CDR3: CSARDLGGNQPQHF
DNA: TGCAGTGCTAGAGATCTAGGGGGGAATCAGCCCCAGCATTTT

J: TRBJ1-3
D: NA
size: many
V: TRBV11-2
CDR3: CASSLVGRGSGNTIYF
DNA: TGTGCCAGCAGCTTAGTAGGACGCGGCAGCGGAAACACCATATATTTT

J: TRBJ2-1
D: NA
size: NA
V: TRBV7-9
CDR3: CASSLAQPNEQFF
DNA: TGTGCCAGCAGCTTAGCCCAGCCCAATGAGCAGTTCTTC